The rows below give T cell receptor beta chains drawn from one sample of a study of T cell responses to AZD1222 COVID-19 vaccine. Produced via immunoSEQ multiplex PCR; TCRdb's table is partial and in-frame only. The table has 65,000 to 80,000 clones, 87% seen once. The specimen comprised peripheral blood, sampled on day 0 of AZD1222 vaccination. Receptor source: an adult in good health. Both conserved end residues are part of each CDR3. The D gene is left open where the match is weak. For some rows the clone size is stated as once, few or many, or as a class when expanded; others skip it.

D gene	clone size	V gene	J gene	CDR3 protein	CDR3 DNA
NA	NA	TRBV6-5	TRBJ1-2	CASSPGFSNYGYTF	TGTGCCAGCAGCCCAGGGTTTAGTAACTATGGCTACACCTTC
NA	NA	TRBV7-3	TRBJ2-5	CASSLGGLGETQYF	TGTGCCAGCAGCTTAGGGGGGCTCGGGGAGACCCAGTACTTC
TRBD2	NA	TRBV3-1/TRBV3-2	TRBJ2-2	CASSLSGGTGELFF	TGTGCCAGCAGCCTTTCGGGGGGAACCGGGGAGCTGTTTTTT
TRBD2	NA	TRBV9	TRBJ2-7	CASSVDVGEGREQYF	TGTGCCAGCAGCGTAGATGTGGGGGAGGGCCGCGAGCAGTACTTC
NA	NA	TRBV6-2/TRBV6-3	TRBJ1-4	CASSARRERTADEKLFF	TGTGCCAGCAGTGCACGCCGGGAACGGACAGCTGATGAAAAACTGTTTTTT
NA	NA	TRBV5-5	TRBJ1-6	CASSLIRGISPLHF	TGTGCCAGCAGCTTAATCAGGGGTATTTCACCCCTCCACTTT
NA	once	TRBV2	TRBJ2-7	CASSEDTGSYEQYF	TGTGCCAGCAGTGAAGATACGGGCTCCTACGAGCAGTACTTC
NA	once	TRBV7-9	TRBJ2-5	CASSSGILGQETQYF	TGTGCCAGCAGCTCGGGGATTTTGGGCCAAGAGACCCAGTACTTC
NA	NA	TRBV19	TRBJ1-1	CASRGPEAFF	TGTGCCAGTAGGGGCCCTGAAGCTTTCTTT
NA	NA	TRBV11-3	TRBJ2-2	CASSLDTGVGTGELFF	TGTGCCAGCAGCTTAGATACGGGAGTAGGGACCGGGGAGCTGTTTTTT
NA	few	TRBV7-9	TRBJ1-1	CASSPTGGTWAFF	TGTGCCAGCAGCCCCACTGGAGGAACTTGGGCTTTCTTT
TRBD2	NA	TRBV10-3	TRBJ2-1	CAIKGVPSGVSYNEQFF	TGTGCCATCAAAGGGGTGCCTAGCGGAGTCTCCTACAATGAGCAGTTCTTC
NA	NA	TRBV5-1	TRBJ2-1	CASSSQLDKNNEQFF	TGCGCCAGCAGCTCACAACTAGACAAAAACAATGAGCAGTTCTTC
NA	NA	TRBV7-2	TRBJ2-3	CASSFGVATVGDTQYF	TGTGCCAGCAGCTTTGGAGTAGCGACCGTTGGGGATACGCAGTATTTT
NA	NA	TRBV9	TRBJ2-3	CASSAVITDTQYF	TGTGCCAGCAGCGCCGTTATCACAGATACGCAGTATTTT
TRBD1	few	TRBV7-9	TRBJ2-3	CASSPQDRVTDTQYF	TGTGCCAGCAGCCCGCAGGACAGGGTGACAGATACGCAGTATTTT
NA	NA	TRBV27	TRBJ1-1	CASSLKSFGTEAFF	TGTGCCAGCAGTTTGAAGAGTTTCGGCACTGAAGCTTTCTTT
NA	NA	TRBV28	TRBJ1-4	CASETAGANEKLFF	TGTGCCAGCGAGACAGCAGGGGCTAATGAAAAACTGTTTTTT
NA	few	TRBV6-4	TRBJ1-1	CASSDSSKGTEAFF	TGTGCCAGCAGTGACTCGAGCAAGGGTACTGAAGCTTTCTTT
NA	NA	TRBV11-2	TRBJ2-5	CASSSQGQETQYF	TGTGCCAGCAGCTCACAGGGACAAGAGACCCAGTACTTC
TRBD2	NA	TRBV19	TRBJ2-1	CASSIGLAGGINEQFF	TGTGCCAGTAGTATTGGACTAGCGGGAGGGATAAATGAGCAGTTCTTC
TRBD1	NA	TRBV6-7	TRBJ1-2	CASSYVARQGNYGYTF	TGTGCCAGCAGTTACGTAGCGCGACAGGGGAACTATGGCTACACCTTC
TRBD2	NA	TRBV9	TRBJ2-7	CASSPRTSGSEQYF	TGTGCCAGCAGCCCACGCACTAGCGGGAGCGAGCAGTACTTC